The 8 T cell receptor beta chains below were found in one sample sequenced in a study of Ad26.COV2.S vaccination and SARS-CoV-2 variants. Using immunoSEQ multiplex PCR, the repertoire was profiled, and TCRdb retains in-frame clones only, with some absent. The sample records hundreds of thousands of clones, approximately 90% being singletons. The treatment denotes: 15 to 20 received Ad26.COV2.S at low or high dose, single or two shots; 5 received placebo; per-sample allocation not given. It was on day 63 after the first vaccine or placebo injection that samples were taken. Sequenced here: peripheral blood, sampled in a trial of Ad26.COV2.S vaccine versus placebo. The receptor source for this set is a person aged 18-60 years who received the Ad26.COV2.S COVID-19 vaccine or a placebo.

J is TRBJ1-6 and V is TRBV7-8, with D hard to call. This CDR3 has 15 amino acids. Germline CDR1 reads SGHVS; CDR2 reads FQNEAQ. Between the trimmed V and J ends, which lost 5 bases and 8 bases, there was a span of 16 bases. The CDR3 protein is CASSPGSSADSPLHF. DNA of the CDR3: TGTGCCAGCAGCCCGGGGTCATCAGCCGATTCACCCCTCCACTTT.

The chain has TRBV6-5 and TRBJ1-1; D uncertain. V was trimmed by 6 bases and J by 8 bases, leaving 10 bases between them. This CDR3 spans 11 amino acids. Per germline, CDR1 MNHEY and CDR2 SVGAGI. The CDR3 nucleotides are TGTGCCAGCAGGCGTCGGACGGAAGCTTTCTTT. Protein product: CASRRRTEAFF.

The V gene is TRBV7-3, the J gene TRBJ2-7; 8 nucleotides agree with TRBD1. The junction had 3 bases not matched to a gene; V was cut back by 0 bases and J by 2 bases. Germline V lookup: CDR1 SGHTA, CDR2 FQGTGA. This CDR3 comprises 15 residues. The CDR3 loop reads CASSLTGQGPYEQYF. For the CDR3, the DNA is TGTGCCAGCAGCTTAACAGGACAGGGCCCCTACGAGCAGTACTTC.

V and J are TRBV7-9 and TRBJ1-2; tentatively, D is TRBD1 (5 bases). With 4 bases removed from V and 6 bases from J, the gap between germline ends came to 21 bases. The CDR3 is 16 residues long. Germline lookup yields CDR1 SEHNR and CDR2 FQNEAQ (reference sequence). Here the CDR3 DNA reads TGTGCCAGCAGCTCCACTACCTATCGGGGACCCAATGGCTACACCTTC. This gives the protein CASSSTTYRGPNGYTF. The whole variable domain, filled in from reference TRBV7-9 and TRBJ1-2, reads DTGVSQNPRHKITKRGQNVTFRCDPISEHNRLYWYRQTLGQGPEFLTYFQNEAQLEKSRLLSDRFSAERPKGSFSTLEIQRTEQGDSAMYLCASSSTTYRGPNGYTFGSGTRLTVV.

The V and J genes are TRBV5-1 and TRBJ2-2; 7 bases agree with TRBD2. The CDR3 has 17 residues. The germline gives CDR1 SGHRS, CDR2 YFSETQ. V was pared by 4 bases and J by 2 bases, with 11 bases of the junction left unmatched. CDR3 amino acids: CASSPRGAGHNTGELFF. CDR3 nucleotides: TGCGCCAGCAGCCCGAGAGGAGCGGGGCATAACACCGGGGAGCTGTTTTTT.

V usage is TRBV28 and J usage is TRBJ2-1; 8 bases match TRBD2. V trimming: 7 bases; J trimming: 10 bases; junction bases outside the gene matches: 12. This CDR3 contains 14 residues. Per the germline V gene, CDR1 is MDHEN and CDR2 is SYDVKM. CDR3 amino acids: CASIRREANGEQFF. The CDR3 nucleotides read TGTGCCAGCATCCGGCGGGAGGCCAATGGAGAGCAGTTCTTC.

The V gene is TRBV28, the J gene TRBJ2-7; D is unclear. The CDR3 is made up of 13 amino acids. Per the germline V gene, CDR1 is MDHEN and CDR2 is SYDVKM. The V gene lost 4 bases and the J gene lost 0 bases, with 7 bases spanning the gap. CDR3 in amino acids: CASSSRVSYEQYF. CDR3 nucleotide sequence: TGTGCCAGCAGTTCCAGAGTCTCCTACGAGCAGTACTTC.

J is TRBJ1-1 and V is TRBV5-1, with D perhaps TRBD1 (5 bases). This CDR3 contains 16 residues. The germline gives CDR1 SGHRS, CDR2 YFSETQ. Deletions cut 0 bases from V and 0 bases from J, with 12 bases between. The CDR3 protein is CASSLVSPGMNTEAFF. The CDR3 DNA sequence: TGCGCCAGCAGCTTGGTTTCCCCAGGGATGAACACTGAAGCTTTCTTT.